The clone carrying this TCR beta chain was seen a handful of times. The antigen is undetermined. TCRdb processed the 5' RACE reads anew with MiXCR; each CDR3 protein has one entry. In the table there are about 560,000 distinct CDR3 sequences, roughly 18% of which are singletons. CDR1 SGHRS and CDR2 YFSETQ come from the germline V gene. The length of the CDR3 is 18 residues. The V segment lost 3 bases and the J segment 0 bases; nucleotides outside the gene matches: 11. These data are taken from a study of T-cell memory formation after mild COVID-19. About the research overall: There were largely donor-specific TCR clusters. General study results and limits: Contracting CD8+ clones were enriched in EMRA, CD4+ mainly in CM and EM.

The chain carries TRBV5-1 and TRBJ2-3; 9 bases match TRBD1. The sample comprised PBMCs or a T cell subset sorted from them (not recorded which). The TCR originated in an adult woman who had mild COVID-19 (a few samples of this study predate the infection). Cell type and time point are not known. This chain's CDR3 is CASSYRDRVATSTDTQYF. The CDR3, as DNA: TGCGCCAGCAGCTACCGGGACAGGGTTGCAACTAGCACAGATACGCAGTATTTT.